A selection of T cell receptor beta chains follows, all from one sample in a study of T cell responses to AZD1222 COVID-19 vaccine. Only in-frame clones appear in the TCRdb table, and some are missing; sequencing was by immunoSEQ multiplex PCR. The sample holds around 84,000 clones, nearly 90% seen once. This sample comprised peripheral blood, obtained on day 0 of AZD1222 vaccination. All receptors come from an adult in good health. Both conserved end residues are part of each CDR3. Each record gives: clone size, J gene, D gene, V gene, CDR3 protein, CDR3 DNA. D genes are given only for firm matches. Expanded clones are given a class, and other clones once, few, many or no size at all.

abundance: .; j_gene: TRBJ1-5; d_gene: .; v_gene: TRBV7-8; CDR3aa: CASSPRSQPQHF; CDR3nt: TGTGCCAGCAGCCCAAGGAGTCAGCCCCAGCATTTT
abundance: .; j_gene: TRBJ1-1; d_gene: TRBD1; v_gene: TRBV9; CDR3aa: CASSAGTGDRAFF; CDR3nt: TGTGCCAGCAGCGCGGGGACAGGGGATCGCGCTTTCTTT
abundance: .; j_gene: TRBJ1-3; d_gene: .; v_gene: TRBV29-1; CDR3aa: CSFGGTGNTIYF; CDR3nt: TGCAGCTTCGGGGGGACTGGAAACACCATATATTTT
abundance: .; j_gene: TRBJ2-1; d_gene: .; v_gene: TRBV7-3; CDR3aa: CASSPGTSEQFF; CDR3nt: TGTGCCAGCAGCCCTGGGACCTCCGAGCAGTTCTTC
abundance: .; j_gene: TRBJ1-1; d_gene: TRBD1; v_gene: TRBV3-1/TRBV3-2; CDR3aa: CASSQAAQGGGTEAFF; CDR3nt: TGTGCCAGCAGCCAAGCCGCACAGGGGGGGGGCACTGAAGCTTTCTTT
abundance: .; j_gene: TRBJ2-1; d_gene: TRBD2; v_gene: TRBV19; CDR3aa: CASSSTSGRLLYNEQFF; CDR3nt: TGTGCCAGTAGTTCTACTAGCGGGAGACTCCTCTACAATGAGCAGTTCTTC
abundance: .; j_gene: TRBJ2-1; d_gene: .; v_gene: TRBV29-1; CDR3aa: CSVKRYNEQFF; CDR3nt: TGCAGCGTTAAGAGGTACAATGAGCAGTTCTTC
abundance: .; j_gene: TRBJ2-7; d_gene: TRBD2; v_gene: TRBV5-8; CDR3aa: CASSLPGRLAANYEQYF; CDR3nt: TGTGCCAGCAGCTTGCCAGGGCGACTAGCAGCAAACTACGAGCAGTACTTC
abundance: .; j_gene: TRBJ2-2; d_gene: .; v_gene: TRBV19; CDR3aa: CASSNRRNTGELFF; CDR3nt: TGTGCCAGTAGTAACAGGAGGAACACCGGGGAGCTGTTTTTT
abundance: .; j_gene: TRBJ1-4; d_gene: .; v_gene: TRBV29-1; CDR3aa: CSVCGHSNEKLFF; CDR3nt: TGCAGCGTTTGCGGACACTCCAATGAAAAACTGTTTTTT
abundance: .; j_gene: TRBJ2-7; d_gene: .; v_gene: TRBV13; CDR3aa: CASSLGRISNYEQYF; CDR3nt: TGTGCCAGCAGCTTAGGGCGGATTAGCAACTACGAGCAGTACTTC
abundance: .; j_gene: TRBJ2-2; d_gene: TRBD2; v_gene: TRBV9; CDR3aa: CASSVGGRGSGELFF; CDR3nt: TGTGCCAGCAGCGTAGGCGGGAGGGGGTCCGGGGAGCTGTTTTTT
abundance: .; j_gene: TRBJ2-1; d_gene: TRBD2; v_gene: TRBV7-8; CDR3aa: CASSLFGREGKEQFF; CDR3nt: TGTGCCAGCAGCTTATTCGGTCGGGAGGGCAAGGAGCAGTTCTTC
abundance: .; j_gene: TRBJ1-3; d_gene: .; v_gene: TRBV14; CDR3aa: CASSHRRNTIYF; CDR3nt: TGTGCCAGCAGCCATAGGCGAAACACCATATATTTT
abundance: .; j_gene: TRBJ2-1; d_gene: TRBD1; v_gene: TRBV5-4; CDR3aa: CASSLGPGGPSYNEQFF; CDR3nt: TGTGCCAGCAGCTTGGGACCAGGGGGCCCCTCCTACAATGAGCAGTTCTTC
abundance: .; j_gene: TRBJ1-2; d_gene: .; v_gene: TRBV6-5; CDR3aa: CASSFYINYGYTF; CDR3nt: TGTGCCAGCAGTTTTTACATCAACTATGGCTACACCTTC
abundance: .; j_gene: TRBJ2-7; d_gene: .; v_gene: TRBV3-1/TRBV3-2; CDR3aa: CASSQSPGNSYEQYF; CDR3nt: TGTGCCAGCAGCCAGTCCCCGGGGAACTCCTACGAGCAGTACTTC
abundance: .; j_gene: TRBJ2-1; d_gene: TRBD2; v_gene: TRBV11-2; CDR3aa: CASSSLAGRYNEQFF; CDR3nt: TGTGCCAGCAGCTCTTTAGCGGGACGTTACAATGAGCAGTTCTTC
abundance: .; j_gene: TRBJ2-3; d_gene: .; v_gene: TRBV5-1; CDR3aa: CASSPTSRTQGWGTDTQYF; CDR3nt: TGCGCCAGCAGCCCCACGTCTAGGACACAAGGGTGGGGGACAGATACGCAGTATTTT
abundance: .; j_gene: TRBJ1-1; d_gene: .; v_gene: TRBV5-8; CDR3aa: CASSLVGGWMNTEAFF; CDR3nt: TGTGCCAGCAGCTTGGTCGGGGGATGGATGAACACTGAAGCTTTCTTT
abundance: .; j_gene: TRBJ1-5; d_gene: TRBD1; v_gene: TRBV5-8; CDR3aa: CASSYGGVGGQGSNQPQHF; CDR3nt: TGTGCCAGCAGTTATGGGGGTGTAGGAGGACAGGGTAGCAATCAGCCCCAGCATTTT
abundance: .; j_gene: TRBJ2-1; d_gene: .; v_gene: TRBV11-2; CDR3aa: CASSLDVYEQFF; CDR3nt: TGTGCCAGCAGCTTAGATGTCTATGAGCAGTTCTTC
abundance: .; j_gene: TRBJ2-7; d_gene: TRBD1; v_gene: TRBV2; CDR3aa: CASSRTGSNWDEQYF; CDR3nt: TGTGCCAGCAGCCGGACAGGGTCTAATTGGGACGAGCAGTACTTC
abundance: .; j_gene: TRBJ1-2; d_gene: TRBD1; v_gene: TRBV25-1; CDR3aa: CASSDPGQAYGYTF; CDR3nt: TGTGCCAGCAGTGACCCGGGACAGGCATATGGCTACACCTTC
abundance: .; j_gene: TRBJ2-1; d_gene: TRBD2; v_gene: TRBV5-1; CDR3aa: CASSFRLAGGESSYNEQFF; CDR3nt: TGCGCCAGCAGCTTTAGACTAGCGGGAGGGGAGAGCTCCTACAATGAGCAGTTCTTC
abundance: .; j_gene: TRBJ1-1; d_gene: .; v_gene: TRBV29-1; CDR3aa: CSVRPLSDTEAFF; CDR3nt: TGCAGCGTCAGACCGTTGTCGGACACTGAAGCTTTCTTT
abundance: once; j_gene: TRBJ1-6; d_gene: TRBD1; v_gene: TRBV18; CDR3aa: CASSPRQGSSYNSPLHF; CDR3nt: TGTGCCAGCTCACCTCGACAGGGTAGTTCCTATAATTCACCCCTCCACTTT
abundance: once; j_gene: TRBJ1-3; d_gene: TRBD1; v_gene: TRBV3-1/TRBV3-2; CDR3aa: CASSQEDREGNTIYF; CDR3nt: TGTGCCAGCAGCCAAGAGGACAGGGAGGGAAACACCATATATTTT
abundance: .; j_gene: TRBJ1-1; d_gene: .; v_gene: TRBV11-2; CDR3aa: CASSWETLNTEAFF; CDR3nt: TGTGCCAGCAGCTGGGAGACGCTGAACACTGAAGCTTTCTTT
abundance: .; j_gene: TRBJ2-3; d_gene: TRBD1; v_gene: TRBV11-1; CDR3aa: CASSRDRGRGDTQYF; CDR3nt: TGTGCCAGCAGCCGGGACAGGGGAAGGGGAGATACGCAGTATTTT
abundance: .; j_gene: TRBJ2-1; d_gene: TRBD1; v_gene: TRBV6-4; CDR3aa: CASSDSGTGAYNEQFF; CDR3nt: TGTGCCAGCAGTGACTCAGGGACAGGGGCTTACAATGAGCAGTTCTTC
abundance: .; j_gene: TRBJ2-1; d_gene: .; v_gene: TRBV20-1; CDR3aa: CSASEQFF; CDR3nt: TGCAGTGCTAGTGAGCAGTTCTTC